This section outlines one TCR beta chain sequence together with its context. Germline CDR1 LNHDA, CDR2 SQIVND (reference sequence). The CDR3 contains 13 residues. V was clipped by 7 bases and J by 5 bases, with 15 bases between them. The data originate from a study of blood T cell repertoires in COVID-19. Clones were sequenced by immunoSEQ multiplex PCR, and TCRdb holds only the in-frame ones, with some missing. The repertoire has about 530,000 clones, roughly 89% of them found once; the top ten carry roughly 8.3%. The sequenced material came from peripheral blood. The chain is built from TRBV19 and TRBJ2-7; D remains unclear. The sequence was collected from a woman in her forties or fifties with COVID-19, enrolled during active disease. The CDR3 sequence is CASNYAGENEQYF. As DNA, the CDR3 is TGTGCCAGTAACTACGCTGGTGAGAACGAGCAGTACTTC.